Listed below are T cell receptor beta chains from one sample, sequenced in a study of T-cell memory formation after mild COVID-19. In TCRdb, the 5' RACE reads were re-called with MiXCR into one record per CDR3 protein. The sample consists of about 320,000 distinct CDR3 sequences, roughly an eighth of them appearing once. The sequencing input was PBMCs or a T cell subset sorted from them (not recorded which). The receptor source for this set is a man aged 18 to 30 who had mild COVID-19 (a few samples of this study predate the infection). Cell type and time point are not known. CDR3s include the opening cysteine and the closing phenylalanine or tryptophan. D genes are given only for firm matches. Expanded clones get a size class; other rows say once, few or many, or leave the size out.

TRBV12-3/TRBV12-4	-	TRBJ1-2	-	CASSLAAGTNYGYTF	TGTGCCAGCAGTTTAGCAGCAGGAACCAACTATGGCTACACCTTC
TRBV7-6	TRBD1	TRBJ1-6	-	CASSARGQGRSPLHF	TGTGCCAGCAGCGCCCGGGGACAGGGGAGGTCACCCCTCCACTTT
TRBV7-3	TRBD2	TRBJ2-1	-	CASSLAGTSGAAYNEQFF	TGTGCCAGCAGCCTAGCCGGGACTAGCGGGGCAGCCTACAATGAGCAGTTCTTC
TRBV10-1	-	TRBJ2-2	few	CASSESLQGRTGELFF	TGCGCCAGCAGTGAGTCGTTGCAGGGGAGGACCGGGGAGCTGTTTTTT
TRBV7-4	-	TRBJ2-6	-	CASKSLSPASGANVLTF	TGTGCCAGCAAGTCTCTCTCCCCGGCCTCTGGGGCCAACGTCCTGACTTTC
TRBV4-1	-	TRBJ1-2	-	CASSPTPGPSVYGYTF	TGCGCCAGCAGCCCCACCCCAGGGCCTAGCGTCTATGGCTACACCTTC
TRBV14	TRBD2	TRBJ2-2	few	CASSQTRGLANTGELFF	TGTGCCAGCAGCCAAACTAGAGGACTAGCGAACACCGGGGAGCTGTTTTTT
TRBV28	TRBD2	TRBJ2-3	few	CASSLSASGGPFVRDTQYF	TGTGCCAGCAGTTTATCGGCTAGCGGGGGACCCTTTGTTAGGGATACGCAGTATTTT
TRBV7-3	-	TRBJ2-2	many	CASSAEPTGELFF	TGTGCCAGCAGCGCGGAACCAACCGGGGAGCTGTTTTTT
TRBV29-1	TRBD1	TRBJ1-4	few	CSVGQGNEKLFF	TGCAGCGTTGGACAGGGAAATGAAAAACTGTTTTTT
TRBV6-2/TRBV6-3	-	TRBJ2-7	many	CASIGHSTYEQYF	TGTGCCAGCATCGGTCACAGCACCTACGAGCAGTACTTC
TRBV7-9	-	TRBJ1-1	many	CASSSGGGGTEAFF	TGTGCCAGCAGCTCTGGCGGGGGCGGGACTGAAGCTTTCTTT
TRBV29-1	-	TRBJ2-5	few	CSVETGTHRETQYF	TGCAGCGTTGAGACCGGGACTCACAGAGAGACCCAGTACTTC
TRBV7-2	-	TRBJ1-2	-	CASSQRGGLSNGYTF	TGTGCCAGCAGCCAGAGGGGGGGTTTGTCGAATGGCTACACCTTC